The clone carrying this TCR beta chain was seen just once. These data originate in a study of blood T cell repertoires in COVID-19. In the study overall: COVID-19 samples collected from the United States, Italy and Spain covered acute and convalescent phases. From T cells, B-cell-depleted T cells, or PBMCs came the material, which was cDNA or gDNA.

V gave up 3 bases and J gave up 5 bases, with 10 bases separating them. Germline lookup yields CDR1 MDHEN and CDR2 SYDVKM. The CDR3 has 13 amino acids. Clones were sequenced by immunoSEQ multiplex PCR, and TCRdb holds only the in-frame ones, with some missing. The sample has about 100,000 clones, approximately 84% seen once. Sequencing input: peripheral blood. This TCR came from a man in his sixties with acute or convalescent COVID-19. This chain connects TRBV28 to TRBJ1-1; D unclear. The CDR3 DNA reads as TGTGCCAGCAGTTTCGGTGCGGTGACTGAAGCTTTCTTT. This gives the protein CASSFGAVTEAFF.